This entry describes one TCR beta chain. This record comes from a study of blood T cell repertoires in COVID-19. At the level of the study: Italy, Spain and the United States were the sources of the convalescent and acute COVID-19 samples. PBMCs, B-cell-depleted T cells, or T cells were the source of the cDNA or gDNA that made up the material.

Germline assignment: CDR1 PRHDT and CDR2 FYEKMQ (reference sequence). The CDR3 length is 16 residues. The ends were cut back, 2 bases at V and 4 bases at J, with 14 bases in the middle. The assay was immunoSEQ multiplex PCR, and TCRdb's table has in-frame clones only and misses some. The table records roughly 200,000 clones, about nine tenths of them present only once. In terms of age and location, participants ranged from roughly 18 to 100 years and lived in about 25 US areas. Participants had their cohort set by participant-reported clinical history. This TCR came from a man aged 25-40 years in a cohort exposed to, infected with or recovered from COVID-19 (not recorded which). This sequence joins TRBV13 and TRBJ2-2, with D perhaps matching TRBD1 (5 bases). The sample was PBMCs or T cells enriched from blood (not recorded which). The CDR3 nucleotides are TGTGCCAGCAGCTTACGACAGATCAACCCCACCGGGGAGCTGTTTTTT. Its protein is CASSLRQINPTGELFF.